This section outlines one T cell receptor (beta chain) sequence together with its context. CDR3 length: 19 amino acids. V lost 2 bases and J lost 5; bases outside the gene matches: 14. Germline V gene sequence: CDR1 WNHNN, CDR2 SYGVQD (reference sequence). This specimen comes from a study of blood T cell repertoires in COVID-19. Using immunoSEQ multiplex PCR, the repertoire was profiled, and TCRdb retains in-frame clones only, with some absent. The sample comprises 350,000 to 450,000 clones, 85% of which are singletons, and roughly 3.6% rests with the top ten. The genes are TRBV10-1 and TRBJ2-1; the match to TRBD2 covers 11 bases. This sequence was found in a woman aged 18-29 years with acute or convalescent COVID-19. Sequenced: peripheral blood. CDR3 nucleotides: TGCGCCAGCAGTGAGCTAGGGACTAGCGGAGACAGGGATAACAATGAGCAGTTCTTC. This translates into CASSELGTSGDRDNNEQFF.